The present T cell receptor (beta chain) was sequenced within a study of cytomegalovirus exposure and HLA in healthy donors. Across the study: Earlier, approximately 190 million T cells were analyzed, and some 120 million unique TCR beta sequences were found among them. Study results and caveats: A later analysis linked a missense DCLRE1C variant to TCR beta V- and J-gene trimming. Most likely, a cluster of highly shared sequence variants arose as a sequencing artifact.

This clone was detected only once. Its antigen remains unknown. The PCR contained 60 Vbeta and 13 Jbeta primers. Using immunoSEQ multiplex PCR, the repertoire was profiled, and TCRdb retains in-frame clones only, with some absent. The data contain about 86,000 clones, more than 65% of them seen just once; the ten biggest clones take up about 8%. V lost 1 base and J lost 4, with 11 bases in between. The CDR3 runs 14 residues. CDR1 and CDR2 from the germline V gene are SGHVS and FQNEAQ. The receptor was isolated from a man aged 55 to 70 in good health and CMV-seronegative. Sequencing input: PBMCs. The chain links TRBV7-8 to TRBJ2-7, with D possibly being TRBD1 (7 bases). CDR3 sequence reads: CASSLETGTYEQYF. CDR3 DNA sequence: TGTGCCAGCAGCTTAGAGACAGGGACTTACGAGCAGTACTTC.